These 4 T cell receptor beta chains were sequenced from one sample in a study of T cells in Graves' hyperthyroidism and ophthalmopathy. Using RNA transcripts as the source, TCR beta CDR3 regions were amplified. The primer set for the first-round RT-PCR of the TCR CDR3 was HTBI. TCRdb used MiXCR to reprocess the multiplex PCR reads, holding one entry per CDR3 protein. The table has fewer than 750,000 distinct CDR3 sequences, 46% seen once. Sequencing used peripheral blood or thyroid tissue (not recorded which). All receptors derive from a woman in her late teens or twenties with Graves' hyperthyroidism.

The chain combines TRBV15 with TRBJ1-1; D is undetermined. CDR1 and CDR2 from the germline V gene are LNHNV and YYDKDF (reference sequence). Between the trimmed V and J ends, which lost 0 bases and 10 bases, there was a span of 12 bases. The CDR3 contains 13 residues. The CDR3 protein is CATSRDPRAVAFF. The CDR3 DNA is TGTGCCACCAGCAGAGATCCCCGCGCTGTAGCTTTCTTT.

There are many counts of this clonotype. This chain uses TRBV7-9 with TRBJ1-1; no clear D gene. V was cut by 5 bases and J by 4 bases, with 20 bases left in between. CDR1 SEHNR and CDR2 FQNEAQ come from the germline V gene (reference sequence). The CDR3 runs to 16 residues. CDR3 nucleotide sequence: TGTGCCAGCAGCCACCCCGGTTTGAAAACTGGCACTGAAGCTTTCTTT. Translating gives CASSHPGLKTGTEAFF.

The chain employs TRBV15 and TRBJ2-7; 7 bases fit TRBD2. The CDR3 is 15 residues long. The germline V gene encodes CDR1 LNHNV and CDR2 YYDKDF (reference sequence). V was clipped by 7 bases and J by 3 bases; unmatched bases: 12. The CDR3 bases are TGTGCCACCAAGTACGGGCGGGAGAGTGTCTACGAGCAGTACTTC. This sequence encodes CATKYGRESVYEQYF.

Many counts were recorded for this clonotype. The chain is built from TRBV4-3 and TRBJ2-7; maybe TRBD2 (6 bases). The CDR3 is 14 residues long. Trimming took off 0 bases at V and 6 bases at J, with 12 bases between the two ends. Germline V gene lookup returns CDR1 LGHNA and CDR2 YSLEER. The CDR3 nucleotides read TGCGCCAGCAGCCAAGATCGGGGGATCTCCGAGCAGTACTTC. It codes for CASSQDRGISEQYF.